One T cell receptor beta chain is described in this entry. Per the original methods: The authors estimated nucleated cell counts from reference gene primer amplification. TCRdb keeps only in-frame clones here, not all; method: immunoSEQ multiplex PCR. V, J and clone size derive from that table, while D and trimming were established from the DNA sequence. Of a few hundred thousand clones listed, approximately 84% are singletons. The sample is drawn from a study of blood T cell repertoires in COVID-19. The source is a man between 40 and 49 years old with active or convalescent COVID-19. The source material was peripheral blood.

The CDR3 protein is CASTLYRQGNGELFF. DNA for the CDR3: TGCGCCAGCACCCTCTATAGACAGGGTAACGGGGAGCTGTTTTTT. V usage is TRBV5-1 and J usage is TRBJ2-2; 7 bases fit TRBD1. This CDR3 is 15 amino acids long. Unmatched junction bases numbered 12, after V lost 6 bases and J lost 7 bases. CDR1 and CDR2 from the germline V gene are SGHRS and YFSETQ.